This is a list of T cell receptor beta chains from one sample in a study of beta chain features in type 1 diabetes. Here immunoSEQ multiplex PCR was the method, and the copy in TCRdb shows in-frame clones only, minus some. Of roughly 610,000 clones in the sample, roughly a sixth were seen once. The source material was naive CD4+ T cells from blood. Every receptor here comes from a man aged 18 to 29 in good health. Each CDR3 is given with its conserved first and last residue. D genes are given only for firm matches. Part of the rows lack a size; the others show once, few, many or a class for expanded clones.

j_gene	v_gene	d_gene	abundance	CDR3nt	CDR3aa
TRBJ1-5	TRBV5-1	.	few	TGCGCCAGCAGCTCCAATAGCAATCAGCCCCAGCATTTT	CASSSNSNQPQHF
TRBJ2-1	TRBV7-9	.	few	TGTGCCAGCAGGCGTCCCAGGGTAGGAGGCAATGAGCAGTTCTTC	CASRRPRVGGNEQFF
TRBJ1-5	TRBV28	.	.	TGTGCCAGCAGTTTATCAACAGGGTCCCGCAATCAGCCCCAGCATTTT	CASSLSTGSRNQPQHF
TRBJ2-1	TRBV27	TRBD2	.	TGTGCCAGCAGAGTCCCGGGACTAGGGCGTGAGCAGTTCTTC	CASRVPGLGREQFF
TRBJ1-3	TRBV5-6	.	few	TGTGCCAGCAGCCCCACTCGATCCTCTGGAAACACCATATATTTT	CASSPTRSSGNTIYF
TRBJ2-1	TRBV28	.	.	TGTGCCAGCAGTTTCAGGGGATTGAATGTCTACAATGAGCAGTTCTTC	CASSFRGLNVYNEQFF
TRBJ2-7	TRBV5-1	.	few	TGCGCCAGCAGCTTGGGGGGCCAAGTCCCTTCCTACGAGCAGTACTTC	CASSLGGQVPSYEQYF
TRBJ1-2	TRBV4-3	.	few	TGCGCCAGCAGCCAAGATGCACAGGTTGATAACTATGGCTACACCTTC	CASSQDAQVDNYGYTF
TRBJ2-1	TRBV12-5	.	few	TGTGCTAGTGGTTCACAGGGACGGGGTGAGCAGTTCTTC	CASGSQGRGEQFF
TRBJ2-3	TRBV18	.	.	TGTGCCAGCTCGTCCCACCCCACAGATACGCAGTATTTT	CASSSHPTDTQYF
TRBJ2-5	TRBV15	TRBD1	.	TGTGCCACCAGCAGCCCCCGGGACAGTCAAGAGACCCAGTACTTC	CATSSPRDSQETQYF
TRBJ1-1	TRBV7-2	TRBD1	.	TGTGCCAGCACCTCGGACAGGGCCACTGAAGCTTTCTTT	CASTSDRATEAFF
TRBJ1-5	TRBV28	.	few	TGTGCCAGCAGTTCCCATCATCGGCCCCAGCATTTT	CASSSHHRPQHF
TRBJ2-1	TRBV5-1	TRBD1	few	TGCGCCAGCAGCTTGGGACAGGGGATCGATGAGCAGTTCTTC	CASSLGQGIDEQFF
TRBJ2-2	TRBV7-9	.	.	TGTGCCAGCAGCGCGCCGACGGTCACCGGGGAGCTGTTTTTT	CASSAPTVTGELFF
TRBJ2-5	TRBV6-6	.	few	TGTGCCAGCAGTTTGGGAGAGGGCTTCCGACGAGAGACCCAGTACTTC	CASSLGEGFRRETQYF
TRBJ1-2	TRBV7-2	.	few	TGTGCCAGCAGCTCGGGGGTCTATGGCTACACCTTC	CASSSGVYGYTF
TRBJ1-5	TRBV7-9	.	few	TGTGCCAGCAGCTTATCGACAGGAGATCAGCCCCAGCATTTT	CASSLSTGDQPQHF
TRBJ2-3	TRBV7-2	.	.	TGTGCCAGCAGCCGAGGGCCAGCAGATACGCAGTATTTT	CASSRGPADTQYF
TRBJ1-5	TRBV28	TRBD1	.	TGTGCCAGCAGTTTAAGGGACAGACACAATCAGCCCCAGCATTTT	CASSLRDRHNQPQHF
TRBJ1-2	TRBV15	TRBD1	.	TGTGCCACCAGCAGAGAGCCGGGACAGGGTAACTATGGCTACACCTTC	CATSREPGQGNYGYTF
TRBJ2-7	TRBV6-6	.	.	TGTGCCACCCGACAGACGCTCTCCTACGAGCAGTACTTC	CATRQTLSYEQYF
TRBJ2-7	TRBV5-1	.	.	TGCGCCAGCAGCTCCCGGGGGAACGAGCAGTACTTC	CASSSRGNEQYF
TRBJ2-3	TRBV6-8	TRBD1	.	TGTGCCAGCAGCCAAAGGGACAGGGGTGGTGAGGATACGCAGTATTTT	CASSQRDRGGEDTQYF
TRBJ2-7	TRBV7-8	.	.	TGTGCCAGCAGCCCCTCATTTCGAGGGGTGGGGGACTCCTACGAGCAGTACTTC	CASSPSFRGVGDSYEQYF
TRBJ2-7	TRBV7-9	.	.	TGTGCCAGCAGCTTAGCGAGTTTACAGGGTACCCACGAGCAGTACTTC	CASSLASLQGTHEQYF
TRBJ2-1	TRBV28	.	few	TGTGCCAGCAGTTTGTTTGAGCAGTTCTTC	CASSLFEQFF
TRBJ1-5	TRBV7-8	.	few	TGTGCCAGCAGCTTAGCTAGGAATCAGCCCCAGCATTTT	CASSLARNQPQHF
TRBJ2-3	TRBV20-1	.	.	TGCAGTAAATCCGGGCGGTATACGCAGTATTTT	CSKSGRYTQYF
TRBJ2-3	TRBV7-2	.	.	TGTGCCAGCAGCTTAGAACCGGGCACAGATACGCAGTATTTT	CASSLEPGTDTQYF
TRBJ1-5	TRBV29-1	.	few	TGCAGCGTTGAAGAAAATAGCAATCAGCCCCAGCATTTT	CSVEENSNQPQHF
TRBJ1-3	TRBV15	.	.	TGTGCCACCAGGGAACAGTACTCTGGAAACACCATATATTTT	CATREQYSGNTIYF
TRBJ1-1	TRBV21-1	.	.	TGTGCCAGCACCCGAGACAGGCCGTCCATGAACACTGAAGCTTTCTTT	CASTRDRPSMNTEAFF
TRBJ2-5	TRBV2	.	.	TGTGCCAGCAGTGAACAAGGGGGGAGCGGGGAGACCCAGTACTTC	CASSEQGGSGETQYF
TRBJ2-7	TRBV20-1	.	.	TGCAGTGCTAGAAGGTCTCTCGAGCAGTACTTC	CSARRSLEQYF
TRBJ2-2	TRBV9	.	.	TGTGCCAGCAGCCCCGGGTGGACCGGGGAGCTGTTTTTT	CASSPGWTGELFF
TRBJ2-1	TRBV27	TRBD1	.	TGTGCCAGCAGTTTCCGAACGACAGGGACCTATGAGCAGTTCTTC	CASSFRTTGTYEQFF
TRBJ1-2	TRBV14	.	few	TGTGCCAGCAGCCCCCGACCGGGACATTGGCTCTATGGCTACACCTTC	CASSPRPGHWLYGYTF
TRBJ1-5	TRBV7-2	TRBD1	.	TGTGCCAGCAGCCCGACAGGGTTGGCCGTCCCCCAGCATTTT	CASSPTGLAVPQHF
TRBJ2-7	TRBV7-2	.	few	TGTGCCAGCAGCTTAGCCCAGAGTGGCTCCTACGAGCAGTACTTC	CASSLAQSGSYEQYF
TRBJ2-1	TRBV6-6	TRBD2	few	TGTGCCAGCAGTGCCGCGGGGGATGTTGGGTACAATGAGCAGTTCTTC	CASSAAGDVGYNEQFF
TRBJ2-1	TRBV5-1	TRBD1	few	TGCGCCAGCAGCTTAGTCGGGACAGGGGATGGGCGCAATGAGCAGTTCTTC	CASSLVGTGDGRNEQFF
TRBJ1-4	TRBV25-1	.	.	TGTGCCAGCAGTGAGGGGGGAATAGATGAAAAACTGTTTTTT	CASSEGGIDEKLFF
TRBJ2-1	TRBV6-5	.	.	TGTGCCAGCAGTTACCAAGTGCTAGGCTCCTACAATGAGCAGTTCTTC	CASSYQVLGSYNEQFF
TRBJ1-2	TRBV7-2	.	.	TGTGCCAGCAGCTTAGGGACAGACTATGGCTACACCTTC	CASSLGTDYGYTF
TRBJ2-5	TRBV5-1	.	few	TGCGCCAGCAGAGATGGGGCAGGGCAAGAGACCCAGTACTTC	CASRDGAGQETQYF
TRBJ1-1	TRBV7-3	TRBD1	few	TGTGCCAGCAGCTTCTCTAAGACAGGGGGCCCCACTGAAGCTTTCTTT	CASSFSKTGGPTEAFF
TRBJ1-2	TRBV7-2	.	few	TGTGCCAGCAGCTTAGTCGTGTGGACAGCGGGCTACACCTTC	CASSLVVWTAGYTF
TRBJ2-5	TRBV5-1	.	few	TGCGCCAGCAGCTTAAGACAGAACCAAGAGACCCAGTACTTC	CASSLRQNQETQYF
TRBJ2-1	TRBV11-2	.	.	TGTGCCAGCAGCTCCGCGGGGCAGCGGGCCCTGGGGAATGAGCAGTTCTTC	CASSSAGQRALGNEQFF
TRBJ1-4	TRBV11-2	TRBD1	.	TGTGCCAGCAGCTTAGGAGACAGGGGAATCGGTGAAAAACTGTTTTTT	CASSLGDRGIGEKLFF
TRBJ2-3	TRBV5-1	.	.	TGCGCCAGCAGCTTCTTGCGGGGGCACACAGATACGCAGTATTTT	CASSFLRGHTDTQYF
TRBJ1-5	TRBV7-2	.	few	TGTGCCAGCAGCTTACGGCCAAATCAGCCCCAGCATTTT	CASSLRPNQPQHF
TRBJ1-1	TRBV6-1	.	.	TGTGCCAGCAGTGAATTCCACCTGAACACTGAAGCTTTCTTT	CASSEFHLNTEAFF